The rows below give T cell receptor beta chains drawn from one sample of a study of T-cell reconstitution after alpha-beta-depleted transplantation in children. TCRdb re-called the PCR reads through MiXCR, storing one row per CDR3 protein. The sample has some 290,000 distinct CDR3 sequences, around 25% seen once. The specimen comprised PBMCs, mostly from graft donor cells, sampled 180 days after TCRalphabeta/CD19-depleted stem cell transplant. Receptors originate from a male patient younger than 18 who had a stem cell transplant for acute lymphoblastic leukemia, so the T cells may come from the graft donor. Each CDR3 is given with its conserved first and last residue. Fields, in order: V gene, J gene, D gene, clone size, CDR3 protein, CDR3 DNA. A D gene is named only where the DNA matches it firmly. Clone size is stated in some rows and not others, as once, few, many or a class when expanded.

>TRBV7-8|TRBJ2-7|TRBD2|-
CASSVGLAGNFYEQYF
TGTGCCAGCAGCGTGGGACTAGCGGGAAACTTTTACGAGCAGTACTTC
>TRBV7-3|TRBJ2-7|-|few
CASSLNALSYEQYF
TGTGCCAGCAGCTTAAATGCCTTATCCTACGAGCAGTACTTC
>TRBV12-3/TRBV12-4|TRBJ1-5|TRBD1|-
CASSLVATGVQPQHF
TGTGCCAGCAGTTTAGTGGCCACAGGGGTTCAGCCCCAGCATTTT
>TRBV6-5|TRBJ2-7|-|-
CASSYEASLGYEQYF
TGTGCCAGCAGTTATGAGGCTTCTCTCGGATACGAGCAGTACTTC
>TRBV5-1|TRBJ1-1|TRBD1|-
CASSWTGDYTEAFF
TGCGCCAGCAGCTGGACAGGCGACTACACTGAAGCTTTCTTT
>TRBV24-1|TRBJ2-3|-|-
CATSDRIPDTQYF
TGTGCCACCAGTGACCGAATACCAGATACGCAGTATTTT
>TRBV4-1|TRBJ2-1|TRBD2|-
CASTGLAGLRSSYNEQFF
TGCGCCAGCACTGGGCTAGCGGGATTACGGAGCTCCTACAATGAGCAGTTCTTC
>TRBV6-1|TRBJ2-7|TRBD2|-
CASSEAPASGSPHEQYF
TGTGCCAGCAGTGAAGCGCCGGCTAGCGGGAGCCCCCACGAGCAGTACTTC
>TRBV5-1|TRBJ1-2|-|few
CASSLEDWNKDGYTF
TGCGCCAGCAGCTTGGAAGACTGGAATAAGGATGGCTACACCTTC
>TRBV20-1|TRBJ1-1|TRBD1|-
CSATKGYRQGLNTEAFF
TGCAGTGCTACCAAGGGGTACCGACAGGGTCTGAACACTGAAGCTTTCTTT
>TRBV12-3/TRBV12-4|TRBJ2-1|TRBD2|-
CASSLGGRADEQFF
TGTGCCAGCAGTTTAGGCGGGAGGGCCGATGAGCAGTTCTTC
>TRBV29-1|TRBJ2-1|TRBD2|-
CSVEAAEGTSGRMNEQFF
TGCAGCGTTGAAGCGGCGGAGGGGACTAGCGGGAGGATGAATGAGCAGTTCTTC
>TRBV12-3/TRBV12-4|TRBJ2-7|-|-
CASGGPSSGEQYF
TGTGCTTCTGGGGGGCCATCCTCGGGGGAGCAGTACTTC
>TRBV6-1|TRBJ2-5|TRBD2|-
CASRRPGTSLQETQYF
TGTGCCAGCAGGCGGCCAGGGACTAGCCTCCAAGAGACCCAGTACTTC
>TRBV28|TRBJ2-7|-|few
CASSLSGTPSYEQYF
TGTGCCAGCAGTTTATCCGGGACACCTTCCTACGAGCAGTACTTC